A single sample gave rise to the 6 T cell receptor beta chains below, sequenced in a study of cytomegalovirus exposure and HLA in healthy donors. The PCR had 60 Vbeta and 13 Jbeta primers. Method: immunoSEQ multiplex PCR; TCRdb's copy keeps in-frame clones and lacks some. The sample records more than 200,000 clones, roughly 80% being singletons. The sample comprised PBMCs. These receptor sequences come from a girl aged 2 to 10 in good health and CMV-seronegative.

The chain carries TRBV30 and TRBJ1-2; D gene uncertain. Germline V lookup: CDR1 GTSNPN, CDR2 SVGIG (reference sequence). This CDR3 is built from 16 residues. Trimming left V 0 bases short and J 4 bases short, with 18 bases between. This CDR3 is CAWSVGTGGRIYGYTF. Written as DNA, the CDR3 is TGTGCCTGGAGTGTAGGCACGGGCGGGCGGATCTATGGCTACACCTTC.

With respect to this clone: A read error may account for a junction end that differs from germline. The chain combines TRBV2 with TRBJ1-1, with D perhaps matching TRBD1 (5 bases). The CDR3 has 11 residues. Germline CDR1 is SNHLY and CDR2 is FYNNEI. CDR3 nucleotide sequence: TGTGCCAGCAGTGAAGGGGCAGGGCAGATCTTT. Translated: CASSEGAGQIF.

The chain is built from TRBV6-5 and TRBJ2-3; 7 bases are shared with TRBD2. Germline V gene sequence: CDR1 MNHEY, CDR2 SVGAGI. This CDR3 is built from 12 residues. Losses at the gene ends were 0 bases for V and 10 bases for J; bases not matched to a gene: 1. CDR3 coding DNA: TGTGCCAGCAGTTACTCTAGCGGGCCGCAGTATTTT. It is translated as CASSYSSGPQYF.

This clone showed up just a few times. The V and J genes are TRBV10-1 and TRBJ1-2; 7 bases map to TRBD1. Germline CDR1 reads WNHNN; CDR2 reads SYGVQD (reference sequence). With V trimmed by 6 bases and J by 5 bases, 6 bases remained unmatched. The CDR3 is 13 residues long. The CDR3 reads CASSSGTAYGYTF. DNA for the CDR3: TGCGCCAGCAGCTCCGGGACAGCGTATGGCTACACCTTC.

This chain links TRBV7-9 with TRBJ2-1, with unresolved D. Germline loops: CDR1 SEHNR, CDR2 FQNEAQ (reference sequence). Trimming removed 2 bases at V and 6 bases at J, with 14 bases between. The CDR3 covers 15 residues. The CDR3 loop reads CASSLSPMASNEQFF. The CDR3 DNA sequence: TGTGCCAGCAGCTTAAGTCCCATGGCTAGCAATGAGCAGTTCTTC.

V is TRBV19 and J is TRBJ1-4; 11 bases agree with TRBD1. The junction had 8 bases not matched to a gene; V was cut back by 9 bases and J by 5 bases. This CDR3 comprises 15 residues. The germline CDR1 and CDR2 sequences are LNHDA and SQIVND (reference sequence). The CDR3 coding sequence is TGTGCCAGCCTCCCCGGGACAGGGGGAAATGAAAAACTGTTTTTT. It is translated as CASLPGTGGNEKLFF.